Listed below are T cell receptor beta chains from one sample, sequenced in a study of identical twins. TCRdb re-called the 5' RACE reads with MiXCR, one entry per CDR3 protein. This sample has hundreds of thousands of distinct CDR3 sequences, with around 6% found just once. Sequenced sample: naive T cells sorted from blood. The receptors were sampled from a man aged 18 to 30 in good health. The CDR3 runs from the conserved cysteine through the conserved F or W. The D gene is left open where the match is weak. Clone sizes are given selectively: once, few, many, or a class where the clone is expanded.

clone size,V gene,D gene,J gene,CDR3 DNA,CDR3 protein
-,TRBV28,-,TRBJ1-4,TGTGCCATTACCAGGGGAGCCGCAACTAATGAAAAACTGTTTTTT,CAITRGAATNEKLFF
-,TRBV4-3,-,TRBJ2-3,TGCGCCAGCAGCCGGGCTGCGACAGGTCGGGGGAATACGCAGTATTTT,CASSRAATGRGNTQYF
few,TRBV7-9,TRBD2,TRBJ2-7,TGTGCCAGCAGCGCCCGGTGGGGGAGCGGGAGCTCCTACGAGCAGTACTTC,CASSARWGSGSSYEQYF
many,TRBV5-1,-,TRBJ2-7,TGCGCCAGCAGCTTGGAGAAAACGAGCTCCTACGAGCAGTACTTC,CASSLEKTSSYEQYF
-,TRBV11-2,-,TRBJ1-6,TGTGCCAGCAGCCAGAGGAATAATTCACCCCTCCACTTT,CASSQRNNSPLHF
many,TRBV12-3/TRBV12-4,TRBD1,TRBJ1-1,TGTGCCAGCAGTTTAGGTACAGGGGGCTACACTGAAGCTTTCTTT,CASSLGTGGYTEAFF
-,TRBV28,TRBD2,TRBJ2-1,TGTGCCAGCAGTTTAGGGAGGGTTTCGGGCTACAATGAGCAGTTCTTC,CASSLGRVSGYNEQFF
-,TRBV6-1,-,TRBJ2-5,TGTGCCAGCGCGGAGCACCAAGAGACCCAGTACTTC,CASAEHQETQYF
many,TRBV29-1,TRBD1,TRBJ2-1,TGCGTAGTTCCGGGACAGGGGGCCTACAATGAGCAGTTCTTC,CVVPGQGAYNEQFF
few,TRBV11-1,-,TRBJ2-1,TGTGCCAGCAGCTTAGGTCAGCTCCGGCGGGACTCCTACAATGAGCAGTTCTTC,CASSLGQLRRDSYNEQFF
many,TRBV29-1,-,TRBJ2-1,TGCAGCGTTGAGGGGAAGTTCTTTAGCTCCTACAATGAGCAGTTCTTC,CSVEGKFFSSYNEQFF
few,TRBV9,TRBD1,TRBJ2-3,TGTGCCAGCAGCTTTCAGGGGGTAGGAGTCGATACGCAGTATTTT,CASSFQGVGVDTQYF
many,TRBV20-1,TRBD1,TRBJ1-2,TGCAGTGCTGATACCGGGACAGGGGAAGCTAACTATGGCTACACCTTC,CSADTGTGEANYGYTF
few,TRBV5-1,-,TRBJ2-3,TGCGCCAGCTGCGTGGAGAGAGCCACAGATACGCAGTATTTT,CASCVERATDTQYF
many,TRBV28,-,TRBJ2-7,TGTGCCAGCAGTTTCATAGGTCTGGCTTCTCGAGCCTACGAGCAGTACTTC,CASSFIGLASRAYEQYF